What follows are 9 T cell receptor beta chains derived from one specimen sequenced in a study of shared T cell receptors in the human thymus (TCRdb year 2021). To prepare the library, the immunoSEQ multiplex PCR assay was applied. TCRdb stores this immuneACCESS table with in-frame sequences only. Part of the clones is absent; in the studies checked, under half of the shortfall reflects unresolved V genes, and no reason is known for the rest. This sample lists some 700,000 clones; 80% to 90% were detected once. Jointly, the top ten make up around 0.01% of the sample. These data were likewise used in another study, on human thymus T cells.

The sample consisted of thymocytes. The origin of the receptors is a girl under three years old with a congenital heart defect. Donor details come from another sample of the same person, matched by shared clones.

CDR3 residues: CASSQEGGGGAGNEQFF. The CDR3, as DNA: TGCGCCAGCAGCCAAGAGGGTGGCGGGGGGGCCGGCAATGAGCAGTTCTTC. The V and J genes are TRBV4-1 and TRBJ2-1, with 9 bases matching TRBD2. The CDR3 runs 17 residues. Germline CDR1 is MGHRA and CDR2 is YSYEKL. Losses at the gene ends were 0 bases for V and 6 bases for J; bases not matched to a gene: 9.

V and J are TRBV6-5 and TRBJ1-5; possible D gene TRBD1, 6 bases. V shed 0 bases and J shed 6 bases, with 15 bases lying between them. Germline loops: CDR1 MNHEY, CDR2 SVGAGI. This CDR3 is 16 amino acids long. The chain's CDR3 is CASSYSGRGEGQPQHF. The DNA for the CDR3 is TGTGCCAGCAGTTACTCGGGCAGGGGAGAAGGTCAGCCCCAGCATTTT.

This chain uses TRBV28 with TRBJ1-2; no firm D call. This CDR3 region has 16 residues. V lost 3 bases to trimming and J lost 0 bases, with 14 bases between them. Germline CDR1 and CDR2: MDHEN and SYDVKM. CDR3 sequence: CASSFLNPGTNYGYTF. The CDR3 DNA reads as TGTGCCAGCAGTTTCTTAAACCCGGGAACTAACTATGGCTACACCTTC.

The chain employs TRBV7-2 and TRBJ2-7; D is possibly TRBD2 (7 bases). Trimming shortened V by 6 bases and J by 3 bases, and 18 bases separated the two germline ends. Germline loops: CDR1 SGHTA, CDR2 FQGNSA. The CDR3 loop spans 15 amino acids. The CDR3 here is CASRDKGGWNYEQYF. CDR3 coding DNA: TGTGCCAGCAGAGATAAGGGGGGGTGGAACTACGAGCAGTACTTC.

CDR3 sequence (DNA): TGCGCCAGCAGCTTCCGCCTGACAGAAAAGAACATGAACACTGAAGCTTTCTTT. Protein: CASSFRLTEKNMNTEAFF. The rearrangement links TRBV5-1 to TRBJ1-1; tentative D call: TRBD1 (5 bases). The CDR3 contains 18 residues. Deletions cut 2 bases from V and 0 bases from J, with 20 bases between. Germline V gene lookup returns CDR1 SGHRS and CDR2 YFSETQ.

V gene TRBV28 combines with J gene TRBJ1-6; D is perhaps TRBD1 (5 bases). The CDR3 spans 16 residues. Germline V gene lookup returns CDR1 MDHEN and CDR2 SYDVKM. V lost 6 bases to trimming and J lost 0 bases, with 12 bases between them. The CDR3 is CASRWGVGSYNSPLHF. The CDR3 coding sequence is TGTGCCAGCAGATGGGGGGTAGGCTCCTATAATTCACCCCTCCACTTT.

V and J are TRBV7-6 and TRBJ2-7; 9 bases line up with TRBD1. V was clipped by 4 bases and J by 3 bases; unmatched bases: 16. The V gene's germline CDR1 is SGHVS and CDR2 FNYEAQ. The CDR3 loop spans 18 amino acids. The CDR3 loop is CASSSGQGKGRVDYEQYF. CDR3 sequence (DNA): TGTGCCAGCAGCTCGGGACAGGGTAAGGGAAGAGTCGACTACGAGCAGTACTTC.

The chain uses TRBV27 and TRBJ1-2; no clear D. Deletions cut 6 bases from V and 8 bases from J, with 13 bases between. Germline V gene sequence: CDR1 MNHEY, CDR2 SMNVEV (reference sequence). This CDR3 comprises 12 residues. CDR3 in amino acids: CASRTPQRGYTF. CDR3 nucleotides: TGTGCCAGCAGAACACCCCAGCGGGGCTACACCTTC.

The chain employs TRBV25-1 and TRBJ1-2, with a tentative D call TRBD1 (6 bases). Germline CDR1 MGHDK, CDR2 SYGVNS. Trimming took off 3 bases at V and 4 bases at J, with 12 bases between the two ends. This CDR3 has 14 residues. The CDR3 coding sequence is TGTGCCAGCAGTGATCACCGGACAGCCTATGGCTACACCTTC. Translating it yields CASSDHRTAYGYTF.